What follows describes a single T cell receptor (beta chain). Its antigen is unknown. The sample holds no much larger clone one base away, and base qualities are not on file. The method was the immunoSEQ multiplex PCR assay. TCRdb re-hosts the immuneACCESS table, in-frame sequences only. Its copies lack some clones; in the studies checked, an unresolved V gene accounts for under half of them, and the cause for the rest is not known. The table for this sample lists fewer than 110,000 clones; about 89% of them were counted only once. Jointly, the top ten make up 7.8% of the sample. The record originates from a study of control samples from healthy donors and cancer patients (dated by TCRdb to 2019 to 2021). The sequencing input was blood. This sequence was found in a man aged 25-40 years in good health.

The encoded CDR3 is CASSLWVNTEAFF. The bases are TGTGCCAGCAGCTTATGGGTGAACACTGAAGCTTTCTTT. Recombination connected TRBV7-2 to TRBJ1-1, with the D gene too uncertain to name. CDR3 length: 13 amino acids, cysteine to phenylalanine. The only DNA kept is the CDR3, 39 bases in frame from the first base. CDR1 is given as SGHTA and CDR2 as FQGNSA, both from the germline V gene. V was cut back by 2 bases and J by 0 bases, leaving a gap of 4 bases between them.